These 8 T cell receptor beta chains were sequenced from one sample in a study of cytomegalovirus exposure and HLA in healthy donors. The PCR employed 60 Vbeta primers together with 13 Jbeta primers. Assay used: immunoSEQ multiplex PCR; TCRdb lists only in-frame clones, some missing. Of some 120,000 clones in the sample, approximately 80% were seen once. Material for sequencing was PBMCs. The receptors were gathered from a male donor in good health and CMV-seropositive.

This chain joins TRBV9 and TRBJ2-7; a possible D gene is TRBD2 (6 bases). CDR3 length: 13 amino acids. The V gene's germline CDR1 is SGDLS and CDR2 YYNGEE. The V end was cut by 9 bases, the J end by 6 bases, with 19 bases between. CDR3 DNA: TGTGCCACGAGTCCGGGGGAAGGCTCCGAGCAGTACTTC. It translates to CATSPGEGSEQYF.

This clone was counted between two and nine times. The chain employs TRBV28 and TRBJ2-7; 7 nucleotides line up with TRBD2. V lost 3 bases to trimming and J lost 1 base; unmatched junction nucleotides: 9. Germline V gives CDR1 MDHEN, CDR2 SYDVKM. The CDR3 has 16 amino acids. DNA for the CDR3: TGTGCCAGCAGTTTTCAAATGCTAGCGGAATCCTACGAGCAGTACTTC. Translation gives CASSFQMLAESYEQYF.

The CDR3 DNA reads as TGTGCCAGCAGCCCTCCAAGCGCAGATACGCAGTATTTT. Residues: CASSPPSADTQYF. V gene TRBV13 combines with J gene TRBJ2-3; D uncertain. The CDR3 contains 13 residues. The germline V and J ends were trimmed by 5 bases and 4 bases, with 10 bases remaining between them. The germline gives CDR1 PRHDT, CDR2 FYEKMQ (reference sequence).

This clone was seen more than once but under ten times. The chain combines TRBV6-5 with TRBJ2-5, with 7 bases aligning to TRBD1. V trimming: 5 bases; J trimming: 1 base; junction bases outside the gene matches: 4. This CDR3 is built from 14 residues. The germline gives CDR1 MNHEY, CDR2 SVGAGI. Here the CDR3 reads CASSQGTVQETQYF. The CDR3 DNA follows: TGTGCCAGCAGTCAAGGGACAGTCCAAGAGACCCAGTACTTC.

CDR3 DNA sequence: TGTGCCAGCAGCCGACAACCGGGACAAAGGGAGCCCGGGGAGCTGTTTTTT. Its protein is CASSRQPGQREPGELFF. This sequence joins TRBV5-5 and TRBJ2-2, with D possibly being TRBD1 (6 bases). Per germline, CDR1 SGHKS and CDR2 YYEKEE (reference sequence). The CDR3 consists of 17 residues. V lost 4 bases and J lost 6, with 22 bases in between. The entire variable domain, with the rest obtained from reference TRBV5-5 and TRBJ2-2, is as follows: DAGVTQSPTHLIKTRGQQVTLRCSPISGHKSVSWYQQVLGQGPQFIFQYYEKEERGRGNFPDRFSARQFPNYSSELNVNALLLGDSALYLCASSRQPGQREPGELFFGEGSRLTVL.

The gene calls are TRBV4-3 and TRBJ2-2; a weak D match, TRBD1 (6 bases). The germline gives CDR1 LGHNA, CDR2 YSLEER. V shed 0 bases and J shed 1 base, with 15 bases lying between them. CDR3 length equals 18 residues. This CDR3 reads CASSQDIPGHVNTGELFF. CDR3 sequence (DNA): TGCGCCAGCAGCCAAGATATCCCGGGACACGTGAACACCGGGGAGCTGTTTTTT.

The rearrangement uses TRBV4-3 and TRBJ2-6, with 8 bases matching TRBD1. The CDR3 contains 19 residues. V was clipped by 0 bases and J by 3 bases; unmatched bases: 10. Germline V gene data show CDR1 as LGHNA and CDR2 as YSLEER. The CDR3 region is CASSQDHMTGVGGANVLTF. In DNA form, the CDR3 reads TGCGCCAGCAGCCAAGATCATATGACAGGGGTTGGTGGGGCCAACGTCCTGACTTTC.

Concerning this clone itself: At one of its ends the junction is not consistent with the germline gene, which may arise from a read error. J is TRBJ2-7 and V is TRBV5-1; perhaps TRBD1 as D (5 bases). CDR3 length equals 13 residues. Per germline, CDR1 SGHRS and CDR2 YFSETQ. The CDR3 DNA follows: TGCGCCAGCAGCTTGGATGGGGCCTACGAGCAATACTTC. This codes for CASSLDGAYEQYF.